The 28 T cell receptor beta chains below were found in one sample sequenced in a study of cytomegalovirus exposure and HLA in healthy donors. It was with 60 Vbeta and 13 Jbeta primers that the PCR ran. TCRdb's table, derived via immunoSEQ multiplex PCR, lists solely in-frame clones and lacks some. The sample has under 200,000 clones, 68% seen once; the top ten hold approximately 1.5%. Source material: PBMCs. Receptor source: a man aged 50-59 years in good health and CMV-seronegative.

The V call is TRBV6-5, the J call TRBJ2-5; 8 bases line up with TRBD1. Near its end, the DNA agrees better with TRBJ2-7, so the J call may be wrong. Germline CDR1 MNHEY, CDR2 SVGAGI. This CDR3 comprises 15 residues. The CDR3 loop reads CASSYRTGNTYEQYF. The CDR3 nucleotides are TGTGCCAGCAGTTACAGGACAGGGAATACCTACGAGCAGTACTTC.

The chain combines TRBV4-2 with TRBJ2-1; perhaps TRBD1 as D (5 bases). CDR3 length: 15 amino acids. Germline V gene data show CDR1 as LGHNA and CDR2 as YNFKEQ. The V end was cut by 4 bases, the J end by 8 bases, with 18 bases between. CDR3 in amino acids: CASSRSDLQGDEQFF. Here the CDR3 DNA reads TGTGCCAGCAGCCGGTCGGACCTTCAGGGCGATGAGCAGTTCTTC.

The chain links TRBV28 to TRBJ1-2; the D gene is possibly TRBD1 (5 bases). The CDR3 loop spans 14 amino acids. From germline, CDR1 is MDHEN and CDR2 SYDVKM. The V gene lost 2 bases and the J gene lost 2 bases, with 9 bases spanning the gap. The CDR3, as DNA: TGTGCCAGCAGTTTACACAAGGGGAACTATGGCTACACCTTC. Translation: CASSLHKGNYGYTF.

The V gene is TRBV5-5, the J gene TRBJ2-5; D remains unclear. Trimming stripped 2 bases from V and 4 bases from J, with 9 bases between. Germline V gene lookup returns CDR1 SGHKS and CDR2 YYEKEE (reference sequence). The CDR3 covers 13 residues. DNA of the CDR3: TGTGCCAGCAGCTTTAGTTCATCAGAGACCCAGTACTTC. Protein product: CASSFSSSETQYF.

The chain couples TRBV14 to TRBJ2-7, with TRBD1 matching over 7 bases. Trimming cost V 5 bases and J 2 bases; bases outside gene matches: 6. The V gene's germline CDR1 is SGHDN and CDR2 FVKESK. This CDR3 contains 14 residues. CDR3 protein: CASSLRGQAYEQYF. The CDR3 DNA reads TGTGCCAGCAGCTTAAGGGGGCAGGCCTACGAGCAGTACTTC.

This chain joins TRBV5-1 and TRBJ2-7, with 15 bases fitting TRBD2. The CDR3 has 16 residues. Germline V gives CDR1 SGHRS, CDR2 YFSETQ. V lost 4 bases to trimming and J lost 5 bases; unmatched junction nucleotides: 7. The CDR3 DNA sequence: TGCGCCAGCAGCCCGAGGACTAGCGGGGGGGCAAACGAGCAGTACTTC. Residues: CASSPRTSGGANEQYF.

V and J are TRBV19 and TRBJ1-3; D gene unclear. The CDR3 spans 14 residues. V was shortened by 1 base and J by 9 bases, with 13 bases between the two germline ends. Looked up from germline, CDR1 is LNHDA and CDR2 is SQIVND (reference sequence). CDR3 DNA sequence: TGTGCCAGTAGTATAGGAGGAGGGCGAGGCACCATATATTTT. The encoded protein is CASSIGGGRGTIYF.

This clone was found a few times. This rearrangement joins TRBV19 to TRBJ1-2, with unresolved D. Germline CDR1 is LNHDA and CDR2 is SQIVND (reference sequence). Trimming shortened V by 4 bases and J by 6 bases, and 12 bases separated the two germline ends. The CDR3 consists of 13 residues. CDR3 amino acids: CASSTRIRDGYTF. CDR3 bases: TGTGCCAGTAGTACCCGGATTCGGGATGGCTACACCTTC.

The chain is built from TRBV10-3 and TRBJ2-5; 12 bases agree with TRBD1. Germline-derived CDR1 and CDR2 are ENHRY and SYGVKD. The CDR3 is 15 residues long. V trimming: 6 bases; J trimming: 1 base; junction bases outside the gene matches: 3. As DNA, the CDR3 is TGTGCCATCAGATCGGGACAGGGGGCCCAAGAGACCCAGTACTTC. Protein product: CAIRSGQGAQETQYF.

The chain joins TRBV19 to TRBJ2-7, with D possibly being TRBD1 (5 bases). The CDR3 spans 15 residues. Germline V gives CDR1 LNHDA, CDR2 SQIVND (reference sequence). Trimming stripped 4 bases from V and 5 bases from J, with 18 bases between. CDR3 in amino acids: CASSSSGPWGHEQYF. The CDR3 DNA reads TGTGCCAGTAGTAGCTCCGGCCCTTGGGGCCACGAGCAGTACTTC.

This clone has more than one count but fewer than ten. The V gene is TRBV19, the J gene TRBJ1-1; 9 bases map to TRBD1. Germline values: CDR1 LNHDA, CDR2 SQIVND (reference sequence). This CDR3 region has 15 residues. V trimming: 4 bases; J trimming: 5 bases; junction bases outside the gene matches: 8. The CDR3 DNA reads as TGTGCCAGTAGTACCCCACAGGGGGCCCGGACTGAAGCTTTCTTT. This sequence encodes CASSTPQGARTEAFF.

The chain combines TRBV27 with TRBJ2-3; TRBD1 matches 7 bases. This CDR3 is 15 amino acids long. Germline V gene sequence: CDR1 MNHEY, CDR2 SMNVEV (reference sequence). V was clipped by 4 bases and J by 5 bases; unmatched bases: 9. CDR3 loop: CASSSDRAGGDTQYF. Written as DNA, the CDR3 is TGTGCCAGCAGTTCAGACAGGGCCGGTGGAGATACGCAGTATTTT.

CDR3 residues: CASSLREANSPLHF. The CDR3 bases are TGTGCCAGCAGCTTGCGGGAGGCGAATTCACCCCTCCACTTT. V and J are TRBV7-6 and TRBJ1-6, with no clear D. The CDR3 covers 14 residues. The V end was cut by 3 bases, the J end by 7 bases, with 10 bases between. Germline values: CDR1 SGHVS, CDR2 FNYEAQ.

This clone turned up a few times. The gene calls are TRBV11-2 and TRBJ2-3; 10 bases are shared with TRBD2. The junction had 4 bases not matched to a gene; V was cut back by 7 bases and J by 0 bases. Germline CDR1 reads SGHAT; CDR2 reads FQNNGV. This CDR3 comprises 15 residues. The CDR3 region has the DNA TGTGCCAGCAAGGGTAGCGGGGGGAGCACAGATACGCAGTATTTT. Amino acids: CASKGSGGSTDTQYF.

The chain carries TRBV7-9 and TRBJ1-1; D may be TRBD1 (5 bases). The V and J ends lost 4 bases and 4 bases respectively, with 10 bases between them. The CDR3 totals 13 residues. Germline values: CDR1 SEHNR, CDR2 FQNEAQ (reference sequence). CDR3 loop: CASSSREGTEAFF. In DNA, the CDR3 is TGTGCCAGCAGCTCCAGGGAGGGCACTGAAGCTTTCTTT.

The chain has TRBV6-4 and TRBJ1-1, with 11 bases lining up with TRBD1. V was clipped by 2 bases and J by 6 bases; unmatched bases: 2. The CDR3 loop spans 14 amino acids. Germline values: CDR1 MRHNA, CDR2 SNTAGT. The CDR3 nucleotides read TGTGCCAGCAGTGACGGGGGACAGGGGGCTGAAGCTTTCTTT. Its translation is CASSDGGQGAEAFF.

The chain couples TRBV5-1 to TRBJ2-7, with D uncertain. The CDR3 is made up of 14 amino acids. CDR1 and CDR2 from the germline V gene are SGHRS and YFSETQ. The ends were cut back, 0 bases at V and 2 bases at J, with 9 bases in the middle. CDR3 residues: CASSLVPDAYEQYF. CDR3 nucleotides: TGCGCCAGCAGCTTGGTGCCAGATGCCTACGAGCAGTACTTC. The full variable domain, rest sourced from reference TRBV5-1 and TRBJ2-7, is KAGVTQTPRYLIKTRGQQVTLSCSPISGHRSVSWYQQTPGQGLQFLFEYFSETQRNKGNFPGRFSGRQFSNSRSEMNVSTLELGDSALYLCASSLVPDAYEQYFGPGTRLTVT.

This clone was picked up a small number of times. This chain joins TRBV6-1 and TRBJ1-1, with 10 bases lining up with TRBD1. CDR1 is MNHNS, CDR2 SASEGT, per germline. The CDR3 runs 14 residues. Trimming at V came to 4 bases and at J to 6 bases, leaving 5 bases not matched to a gene. CDR3 region: CASSVRGQGSEAFF. DNA for the CDR3: TGTGCCAGCAGTGTCAGGGGACAGGGGTCTGAAGCTTTCTTT.

The chain combines TRBV5-4 with TRBJ2-3, with TRBD2 matching 11 bases. The CDR3 is 16 amino acids. Trimming cost V 2 bases and J 5 bases; bases outside gene matches: 7. CDR1 is SGHNT, CDR2 YYREEE, per germline (reference sequence). The CDR3 reads CASSFSSGGQGDTQYF. CDR3 nucleotides: TGTGCCAGCAGCTTCTCTAGCGGGGGGCAGGGAGATACGCAGTATTTT.

The CDR3 coding sequence is TGTGCCAGCAGCGTAGGGGCAGCCACAGATACGCAGTATTTT. Encoded protein: CASSVGAATDTQYF. This chain uses TRBV9 with TRBJ2-3; D call uncertain. The germline V gene has CDR1 SGDLS and CDR2 YYNGEE. This CDR3 region has 14 residues. Deletions cut 0 bases from V and 2 bases from J, with 7 bases between.

V usage is TRBV4-2 and J usage is TRBJ2-3; 10 nucleotides align to TRBD2. Germline V gene lookup returns CDR1 LGHNA and CDR2 YNFKEQ. Trimming cost V 0 bases and J 7 bases; bases outside gene matches: 10. The CDR3 is 17 amino acids. In DNA form, the CDR3 reads TGTGCCAGCAGCCAAGATGGCGCTAGCGGGAGCGTGAATACGCAGTATTTT. Encoded protein: CASSQDGASGSVNTQYF.

The chain uses TRBV7-3 and TRBJ2-1; maybe TRBD1 (5 bases). Germline V gene sequence: CDR1 SGHTA, CDR2 FQGTGA. The CDR3 covers 15 residues. V was clipped by 5 bases and J by 0 bases, with 11 bases between them. The CDR3 coding sequence is TGTGCCAGCAGCGTACAAAGGGGCTCCTACAATGAGCAGTTCTTC. Its translation: CASSVQRGSYNEQFF.

The count of this clone is one. V usage is TRBV27 and J usage is TRBJ2-7; 10 bases are a match to TRBD1. Trimming at V came to 6 bases and at J to 2 bases, leaving 4 bases not matched to a gene. This CDR3 has 14 amino acids. Germline-derived CDR1 and CDR2 are MNHEY and SMNVEV (reference sequence). This CDR3 is CASSLGTGAYEQYF. The CDR3 DNA is TGTGCCAGCAGCCTCGGGACAGGGGCCTACGAGCAGTACTTC.

CDR3 sequence (DNA): TGTGCCAGCAGAAGTCAGGGGGCTAGCACCGGGGAGCTGTTTTTT. Its protein product is CASRSQGASTGELFF. V usage is TRBV6-1 and J usage is TRBJ2-2; 8 nucleotides match TRBD1. The germline V gene has CDR1 MNHNS and CDR2 SASEGT. The ends lost 6 bases at V and 4 bases at J; junction bases unmatched: 7. CDR3 length equals 15 residues.

This clone was seen only once. The gene calls are TRBV5-1 and TRBJ2-3; 14 nucleotides match TRBD2. J lost 5 bases, V lost 4 bases, and 6 bases had no gene match. There are 16 residues in the CDR3. Looked up from germline, CDR1 is SGHRS and CDR2 is YFSETQ. CDR3 nucleotides: TGCGCCAGCAGCCCAGGACTAGCGGGGGGCAAAGATACGCAGTATTTT. Its protein product is CASSPGLAGGKDTQYF.

The chain employs TRBV9 and TRBJ1-1; TRBD1 agrees at 12 bases. Germline-derived CDR1 and CDR2 are SGDLS and YYNGEE. CDR3 length: 18 residues. The trim removed 0 bases at V and 4 bases at J, leaving 10 bases unmatched. The CDR3 loop reads CASSVGSGQGAKGTEAFF. CDR3 DNA: TGTGCCAGCAGCGTAGGGTCGGGACAGGGGGCAAAGGGCACTGAAGCTTTCTTT.

This clone showed up just once. The chain has TRBV5-6 and TRBJ1-3; D not resolved. Trimming removed 0 bases from V and 0 bases from J, with 10 bases in between. The CDR3 is 16 amino acids. Germline V gene sequence: CDR1 SGHDT, CDR2 YYEEEE. CDR3 nucleotide sequence: TGTGCCAGCAGCTTGGGGCCCTACAGCTCTGGAAACACCATATATTTT. Translation gives CASSLGPYSSGNTIYF.

This clone was observed a handful of times. The chain is built from TRBV11-2 and TRBJ1-3, with no clear D. Trimming took off 6 bases at V and 0 bases at J, with 12 bases between the two ends. The CDR3 runs to 15 residues. Per the germline V gene, CDR1 is SGHAT and CDR2 is FQNNGV. The CDR3: CASSPTESSGNTIYF. The CDR3 DNA reads TGTGCCAGCAGTCCGACGGAGAGCTCTGGAAACACCATATATTTT.